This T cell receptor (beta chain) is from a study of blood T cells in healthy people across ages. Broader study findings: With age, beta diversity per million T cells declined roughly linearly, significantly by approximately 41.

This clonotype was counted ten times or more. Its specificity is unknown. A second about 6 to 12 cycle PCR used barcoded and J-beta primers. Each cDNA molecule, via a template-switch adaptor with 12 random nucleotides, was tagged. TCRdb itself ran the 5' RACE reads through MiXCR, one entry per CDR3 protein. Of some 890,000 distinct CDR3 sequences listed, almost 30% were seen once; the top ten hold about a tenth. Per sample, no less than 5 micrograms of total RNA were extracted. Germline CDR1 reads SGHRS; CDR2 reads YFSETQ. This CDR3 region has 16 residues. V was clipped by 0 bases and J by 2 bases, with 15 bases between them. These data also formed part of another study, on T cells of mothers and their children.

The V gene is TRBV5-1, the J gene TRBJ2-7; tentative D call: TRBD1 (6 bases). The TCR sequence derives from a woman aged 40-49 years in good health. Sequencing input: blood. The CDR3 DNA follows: TGCGCCAGCAGCTTGGCCGGGCAGGGGATCACCTACGAGCAGTACTTC. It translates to CASSLAGQGITYEQYF.